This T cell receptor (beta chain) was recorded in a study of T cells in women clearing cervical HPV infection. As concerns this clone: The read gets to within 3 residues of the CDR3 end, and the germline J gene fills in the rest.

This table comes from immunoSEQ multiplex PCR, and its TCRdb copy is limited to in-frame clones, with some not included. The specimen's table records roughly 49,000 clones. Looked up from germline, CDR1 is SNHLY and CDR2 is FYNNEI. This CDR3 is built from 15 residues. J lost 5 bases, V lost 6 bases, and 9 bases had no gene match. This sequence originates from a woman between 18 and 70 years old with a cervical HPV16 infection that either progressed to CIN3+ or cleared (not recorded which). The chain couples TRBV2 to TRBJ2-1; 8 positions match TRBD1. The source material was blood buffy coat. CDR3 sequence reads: CASSDRGIANNEQFF. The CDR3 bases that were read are TGTGCCAGCAGCGACAGGGGTATAGCTAACAATGAG.